The present T cell receptor beta chain was sequenced within a study of shared clonotypes between healthy human individuals. Looking at the study overall: Donors consisted of a couple of women and three men between 18 and 49.

CDR1 MNHNS and CDR2 SASEGT come from the germline V gene. Trimming removed 2 bases from V and 2 bases from J; junction bases left unmatched: 16. This CDR3 is built from 19 residues. Assay runs were performed at deep level. Genomic DNA belonging to each subset was distributed in equal measure over several immunoSEQ plates. Clones were read by immunoSEQ multiplex PCR, and TCRdb kept only the in-frame ones, dropping some. The sample lists nearly 2 million clones, roughly 95% occurring once. This clone was recorded only once. The naive CD8 subset, CD45RO-negative cells positively selected for CCR7, excluded terminally differentiated effector memory CD45RA+ cells.

The receptor's source is a young man in good health. The sequenced sample was naive CD8+ T cells sorted from blood. The chain uses TRBV6-1 and TRBJ2-7; 9 nucleotides line up with TRBD1. CDR3 sequence reads: CASSEWLRPGQGSPYEQYF. In nucleotides, the CDR3 is TGTGCCAGCAGTGAATGGCTCAGGCCGGGACAGGGAAGTCCCTACGAGCAGTACTTC.